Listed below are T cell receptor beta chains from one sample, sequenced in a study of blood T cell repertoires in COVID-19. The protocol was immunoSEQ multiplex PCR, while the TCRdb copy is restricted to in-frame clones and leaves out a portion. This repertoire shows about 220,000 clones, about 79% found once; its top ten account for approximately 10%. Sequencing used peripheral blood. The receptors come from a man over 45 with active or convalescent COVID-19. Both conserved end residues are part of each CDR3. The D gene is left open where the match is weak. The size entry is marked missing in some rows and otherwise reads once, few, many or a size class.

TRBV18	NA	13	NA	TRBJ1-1	TGTGCCAGCTCATTCCAGGGAAACACTGAAGCTTTCTTT	CASSFQGNTEAFF
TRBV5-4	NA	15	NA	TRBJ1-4	TGTGCCAGCAGCTTGAGGGAGGCTTCCGATGAAAAACTGTTTTTT	CASSLREASDEKLFF
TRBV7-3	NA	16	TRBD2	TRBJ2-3	TGTGCCAGCAGCTTAGGTCTAGCGGGTCCTTCTGATACGCAGTATTTT	CASSLGLAGPSDTQYF
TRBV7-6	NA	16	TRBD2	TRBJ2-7	TGTGCCAGCAGCTTAGAGGTAGGAGCGGGAGCCCACGAGCAGTACTTC	CASSLEVGAGAHEQYF
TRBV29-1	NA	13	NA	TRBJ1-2	TGCAGCGTTAACCTAGAGGGAGTCTACGGCTACACCTTC	CSVNLEGVYGYTF
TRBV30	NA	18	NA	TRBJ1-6	TGTGCCTGCCGCTACCCGGGACTGCTTCTCTCCTATAATTCACCCCTCCACTTT	CACRYPGLLLSYNSPLHF
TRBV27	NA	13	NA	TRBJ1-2	TGTGCCAGCAGACAGACAGGTCACTATGGCTACACCTTC	CASRQTGHYGYTF
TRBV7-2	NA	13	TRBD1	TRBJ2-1	TGTGCCAGCAGCTCATCCTACAGGGGTGAGCAGTTCTTC	CASSSSYRGEQFF
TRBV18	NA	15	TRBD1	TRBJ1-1	TGTGCCAGCTCACCCTATAGGGGGCGGCTAAATGAAGCTTTCTTT	CASSPYRGRLNEAFF
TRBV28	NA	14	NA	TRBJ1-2	TGTGCCAGCAGTTTAACAGGGCCCAACTATGGCTACACCTTC	CASSLTGPNYGYTF
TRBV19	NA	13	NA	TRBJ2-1	TGTGCCAGTAGTATTCGAACAAACGATGAGCAGTTCTTC	CASSIRTNDEQFF
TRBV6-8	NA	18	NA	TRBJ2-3	TGTGCCAGCAGTTACCCGAGCGGGACAAACCAAAGCACAGATACGCAGTATTTT	CASSYPSGTNQSTDTQYF
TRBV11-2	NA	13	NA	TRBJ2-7	TGTGCCAGCAGCCCCCGGGAGACCTACGAGCAGTACTTC	CASSPRETYEQYF
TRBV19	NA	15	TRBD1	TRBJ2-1	TGTGCCAGTAGTACCAGGACAGGGGGGAGCAATGAGCAGTTCTTC	CASSTRTGGSNEQFF
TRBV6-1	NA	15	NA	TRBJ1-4	TGTGCCAGCAGTGAAAACAGGGAGAAGAGTGAAAAACTGTTTTTT	CASSENREKSEKLFF
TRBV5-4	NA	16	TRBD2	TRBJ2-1	TGTGCCAGCAGCCGTCTAGCGGGAGGGACGGGCAATGAGCAGTTCTTC	CASSRLAGGTGNEQFF
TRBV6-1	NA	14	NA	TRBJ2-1	TGTGCCAGCAGTGAGGGGCAGGGGTACAATGAGCAGTTCTTC	CASSEGQGYNEQFF
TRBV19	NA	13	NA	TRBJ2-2	TGTGCCAGCGCTACAGGGCTCACCGGGGAGCTGTTTTTT	CASATGLTGELFF
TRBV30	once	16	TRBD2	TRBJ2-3	TGTGCCTGGAGTCCCAGACTAGCGGGGGAAGGAGATACGCAGTATTTT	CAWSPRLAGEGDTQYF
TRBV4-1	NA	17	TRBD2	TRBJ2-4	TGCGCCAGCAGCCAAGATGGGAGGGAGGGCGCCAAAAACATTCAGTACTTC	CASSQDGREGAKNIQYF
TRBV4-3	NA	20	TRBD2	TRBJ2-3	TGCGCCAGCAGCCAAGAGTTACTAGCGGGAGCTGGGGTTAGCACAGATACGCAGTATTTT	CASSQELLAGAGVSTDTQYF
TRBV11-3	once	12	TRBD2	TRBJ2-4	TGTGCCAGCAGCTCCTCCGGGACTAGCCAGTACTTC	CASSSSGTSQYF
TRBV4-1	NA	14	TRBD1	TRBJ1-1	TGCGCCAGCAGGCCGGGACAGGGGAACACTGAAGCTTTCTTT	CASRPGQGNTEAFF
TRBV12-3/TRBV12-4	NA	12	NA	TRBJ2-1	TGTGCCAGCATTTACAGTACGAATGAGCAGTTCTTC	CASIYSTNEQFF
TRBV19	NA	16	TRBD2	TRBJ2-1	TGTGCCAGTAGTATGTGGCGGGAGGCGTCCTACAATGAGCAGTTCTTC	CASSMWREASYNEQFF